Below are 25 T cell receptor beta chains sequenced from a single sample in a study of long-term antiretroviral therapy in people with HIV. It was version v3.0 of the immunoSEQ assay that was run at survey level. Measured with immunoSEQ multiplex PCR; TCRdb has only the in-frame clones, and not every one. The table records roughly 50,000 clones, around 84% of them present only once. Sequences were derived from unsorted PBMCs, sampled 0.8 years after starting antiretroviral therapy. These receptors were taken from a young woman with HIV.

The chain recombines TRBV18 with TRBJ2-5, with a weak D call TRBD1 (5 bases). This CDR3 comprises 15 residues. Per the germline V gene, CDR1 is KGHSH and CDR2 is LQKENI. Trimming took off 0 bases at V and 2 bases at J, with 10 bases between the two ends. CDR3 sequence: CASSPPLRQQETQYF. The CDR3 region has the DNA TGTGCCAGCTCACCACCTTTGAGACAGCAAGAGACCCAGTACTTC.

The rearrangement links TRBV6-1 to TRBJ1-1; no firm D call. The V and J ends lost 3 bases and 6 bases respectively, with 5 bases between them. There are 11 residues in the CDR3. Germline V lookup: CDR1 MNHNS, CDR2 SASEGT. In DNA form, the CDR3 reads TGTGCCAGCAGTGAGCGGGCTGAAGCTTTCTTT. This encodes CASSERAEAFF.

The chain joins TRBV2 to TRBJ2-2, with D maybe TRBD1 (5 bases). Germline V gives CDR1 SNHLY, CDR2 FYNNEI. This CDR3 spans 16 amino acids. V shed 7 bases and J shed 7 bases, with 22 bases lying between them. The chain's CDR3 is CASTRAVGRAGGELFF. The CDR3 DNA reads TGTGCCAGCACCCGAGCAGTGGGCAGGGCCGGCGGGGAGCTGTTTTTT.

The CDR3 DNA is TGTGCCAGCAGCGTAGGCGGGAGCGGGAGACCTGGCAATGAGCAGTTCTTC. Protein sequence: CASSVGGSGRPGNEQFF. The genes are TRBV9 and TRBJ2-1; 8 nucleotides line up with TRBD2. This CDR3 has 17 residues. Germline loops: CDR1 SGDLS, CDR2 YYNGEE. Trimming took 0 bases from V and 6 from J; bases not matched to a gene: 11.

This chain joins TRBV5-1 and TRBJ2-5, with 7 bases fitting TRBD1. With V trimmed by 0 bases and J by 2 bases, 1 base remained unmatched. Germline lookup yields CDR1 SGHRS and CDR2 YFSETQ. This CDR3 region has 14 residues. CDR3 loop: CASSLGQGQETQYF. In nucleotides, the CDR3 is TGCGCCAGCAGCTTGGGACAGGGACAAGAGACCCAGTACTTC.

This clone was counted once. The rearrangement uses TRBV6-5 and TRBJ1-2; 7 nucleotides align to TRBD1. The V segment lost 0 bases and the J segment 2 bases; nucleotides outside the gene matches: 0. This CDR3 region has 14 residues. Germline values: CDR1 MNHEY, CDR2 SVGAGI. CDR3 bases: TGTGCCAGCAGTTACTCGACAGGGAACTATGGCTACACCTTC. The encoded protein is CASSYSTGNYGYTF.

The chain has TRBV4-3 and TRBJ2-5, with 8 bases that match TRBD2. The J call may be faulty, since TRBJ2-7 better matches the DNA end. In germline, CDR1 is LGHNA, CDR2 YSLEER. The CDR3 totals 18 residues. The CDR3, as DNA: TGCGCCAGCAGCCAAGATGTGCTAGCGGGCCTTCACTCCTACGAGCAGTACTTC. It specifies CASSQDVLAGLHSYEQYF.

This clone has just one count. This chain joins TRBV11-1 and TRBJ2-3; no reliable D call. Trimming removed 5 bases from V and 3 bases from J, with 9 bases in between. Germline V gene lookup returns CDR1 SGHAT and CDR2 FQDESV (reference sequence). The CDR3 is made up of 13 amino acids. CDR3 sequence (DNA): TGTGCCAGCAGCAAGATGGGTACAGATACGCAGTATTTT. Its protein is CASSKMGTDTQYF. Combining the CDR3 with reference TRBV11-1 and TRBJ2-3 gives the whole variable domain EAEVAQSPRYKITEKSQAVAFWCDPISGHATLYWYRQILGQGPELLVQFQDESVVDDSQLPKDRFSAERLKGVDSTLKIQPAELGDSAMYLCASSKMGTDTQYFGPGTRLTVL.

V gene TRBV2 combines with J gene TRBJ1-1, with a weak D call TRBD1 (6 bases). Trimming removed 6 bases at V and 2 bases at J, with 13 bases between. The CDR3 loop spans 14 amino acids. CDR1 and CDR2 (germline): SNHLY, FYNNEI. The CDR3 region is CASSRNRDNTEAFF. The CDR3 nucleotides are TGTGCCAGCAGCCGAAACAGGGATAACACTGAAGCTTTCTTT.

V usage is TRBV5-1 and J usage is TRBJ2-7; the D call may be TRBD1 or TRBD2 (5 bases each). The CDR3 length is 14 residues. Trimming removed 6 bases at V and 2 bases at J, with 15 bases between. Germline CDR1 SGHRS, CDR2 YFSETQ. The CDR3 loop is CASNSGTSAYEQYF. As DNA, the CDR3 is TGCGCCAGCAACTCCGGGACCTCGGCCTACGAGCAGTACTTC.

V usage is TRBV27 and J usage is TRBJ2-2, with 13 nucleotides matching TRBD2. The CDR3 length is 16 residues. Germline CDR1 is MNHEY and CDR2 is SMNVEV (reference sequence). V lost 6 bases and J lost 4; bases outside the gene matches: 5. This CDR3 is CASRLAGGPRTGELFF. The CDR3 nucleotides are TGTGCCAGCAGACTAGCGGGAGGGCCGCGCACCGGGGAGCTGTTTTTT.

The rearrangement uses TRBV7-9 and TRBJ2-7, with 10 bases lining up with TRBD2. Germline V gene data show CDR1 as SEHNR and CDR2 as FQNEAQ (reference sequence). The junction had 13 bases not matched to a gene; V was cut back by 4 bases and J by 4 bases. The CDR3 is made up of 17 amino acids. The CDR3 region is CASSWTSGPTSTYEQYF. For the CDR3, the DNA is TGTGCCAGCAGCTGGACTAGCGGCCCGACTTCAACTTACGAGCAGTACTTC.

The CDR3 spells CASSQALPGNRLSYEQYF. The CDR3 DNA follows: TGCGCCAGCAGCCAAGCCCTACCGGGCAATAGACTCTCCTACGAGCAGTACTTC. This chain connects TRBV4-1 to TRBJ2-7; D ambiguous. With 1 base removed from V and 0 bases from J, the gap between germline ends came to 19 bases. This CDR3 comprises 18 residues. Per the germline V gene, CDR1 is MGHRA and CDR2 is YSYEKL.

The V call is TRBV5-4, the J call TRBJ2-3; the D is unclear. V shed 2 bases and J shed 7 bases, with 17 bases lying between them. Germline loops: CDR1 SGHNT, CDR2 YYREEE (reference sequence). The CDR3 sequence is 15 residues long. CDR3 DNA: TGTGCCAGCAGCTTTGACGGAGAGGCTGCGAATACGCAGTATTTT. Its translation: CASSFDGEAANTQYF.

The genes are TRBV27 and TRBJ2-7, with 11 bases identical to TRBD2. This CDR3 has 16 amino acids. Trimming at V came to 4 bases and at J to 0 bases, leaving 5 bases not matched to a gene. CDR1 is MNHEY, CDR2 SMNVEV, per germline (reference sequence). CDR3 sequence reads: CASSSTSGIGSYEQYF. CDR3 nucleotide sequence: TGTGCCAGCAGTTCGACTAGCGGGATTGGCTCCTACGAGCAGTACTTC.

This clone was counted a single time. V is TRBV27 and J is TRBJ2-7, with 10 bases fitting TRBD2. The CDR3 loop spans 14 amino acids. The germline V gene encodes CDR1 MNHEY and CDR2 SMNVEV (reference sequence). Trimming took 5 bases from V and 4 from J; bases not matched to a gene: 5. This CDR3 reads CASSASGSLYEQYF. The CDR3 DNA sequence: TGTGCCAGCAGTGCTAGCGGGAGTTTGTACGAGCAGTACTTC.

The V call is TRBV5-5, the J call TRBJ2-6; D call uncertain. Trimming took off 3 bases at V and 0 bases at J, with 7 bases between the two ends. CDR3 size: 15 residues. Looked up from germline, CDR1 is SGHKS and CDR2 is YYEKEE (reference sequence). CDR3 in amino acids: CASSSTNSGANVLTF. Written as DNA, the CDR3 is TGTGCCAGCAGCTCTACTAACTCTGGGGCCAACGTCCTGACTTTC.

This sequence joins TRBV28 and TRBJ2-3, with 8 positions matching TRBD1. The CDR3 spans 17 residues. Germline CDR1 is MDHEN and CDR2 is SYDVKM. V shed 7 bases and J 7 bases; nucleotides not matched to a gene: 19. In DNA form, the CDR3 reads TGTGCCAGCATTCCACCGGGACAGGTGGGGCCCCCTCATACGCAGTATTTT. Amino acid sequence: CASIPPGQVGPPHTQYF.

This clone was picked up a small number of times. The chain employs TRBV7-9 and TRBJ2-1, with unresolved D. The CDR3 sequence is 14 residues long. V was trimmed by 4 bases and J by 13 bases, leaving 20 bases between them. Germline values: CDR1 SEHNR, CDR2 FQNEAQ (reference sequence). This CDR3 reads CASSSSTDGPHQFF. The CDR3 coding sequence is TGTGCCAGCAGCTCCTCTACCGACGGTCCGCATCAGTTCTTC. The complete variable domain, with remaining parts taken from reference TRBV7-9 and TRBJ2-1, reads DTGVSQNPRHKITKRGQNVTFRCDPISEHNRLYWYRQTLGQGPEFLTYFQNEAQLEKSRLLSDRFSAERPKGSFSTLEIQRTEQGDSAMYLCASSSSTDGPHQFFGPGTRLTVL.

The V and J genes are TRBV7-9 and TRBJ1-2; D gene unclear. This CDR3 contains 13 residues. V was clipped by 5 bases and J by 6 bases, with 13 bases between them. Germline V CDR1 and CDR2: SEHNR, FQNEAQ (reference sequence). The CDR3 protein is CASSLPGSHGYTF. CDR3 bases: TGTGCCAGCAGCCTCCCCGGGTCCCATGGCTACACCTTC.

In this sample, this clone turned up once. The rearrangement joins TRBV5-1 to TRBJ2-7; TRBD1 matches at 7 bases. J gave up 2 bases and V 5 bases, and 10 bases lay outside the gene matches. CDR3 length equals 15 residues. Per the germline V gene, CDR1 is SGHRS and CDR2 is YFSETQ. CDR3 nucleotide sequence: TGCGCCAGCAGTCATTCTCGACAGGGACCCTACGAGCAGTACTTC. Its protein is CASSHSRQGPYEQYF.

The gene calls are TRBV5-4 and TRBJ1-2; D might be TRBD1 (6 bases). Between the trimmed V and J ends, which lost 0 bases and 1 base, there was a span of 7 bases. The germline V gene has CDR1 SGHNT and CDR2 YYREEE (reference sequence). The CDR3 spans 14 residues. The CDR3 spells CASSLDRDNYGYTF. The CDR3 nucleotides are TGTGCCAGCAGCTTGGACAGGGATAACTATGGCTACACCTTC.

The J gene is TRBJ1-5, the V gene TRBV19; D might be TRBD1 (6 bases). In germline, CDR1 is LNHDA, CDR2 SQIVND (reference sequence). V lost 5 bases, J lost 0 bases, and 20 bases lay in between. There are 18 residues in the CDR3. As DNA, the CDR3 is TGTGCCAGTAGTCCACCTCAATCCGGGACATTTAGCAATCAGCCCCAGCATTTT. Residues: CASSPPQSGTFSNQPQHF.

This chain uses TRBV6-4 with TRBJ2-5; 7 nucleotides agree with TRBD1. Trimming cost V 6 bases and J 2 bases; bases outside gene matches: 3. This CDR3 is 13 amino acids long. Germline V CDR1 and CDR2: MRHNA, SNTAGT. The chain's CDR3 is CASSRDRQETQYF. The CDR3 region has the DNA TGTGCCAGCAGCCGGGACAGACAAGAGACCCAGTACTTC.

This chain connects TRBV20-1 to TRBJ2-1; D gene ambiguous. V was cut by 0 bases and J by 11 bases, with 8 bases left in between. Germline values: CDR1 DFQATT, CDR2 SNEGSKA (reference sequence). The CDR3 runs 11 residues. The CDR3 is CSAREGRKQFF. The CDR3 DNA reads TGCAGTGCTAGAGAAGGGCGGAAGCAGTTCTTC.